A selection of T cell receptor beta chains follows, all from one sample in a study of sequential checkpoint blockade in melanoma. Generated by immunoSEQ multiplex PCR, the TCRdb table keeps only in-frame clones and is missing some. The sample has 9,500 to 12,000 clones; 55% to 70% are singletons. Sequences were derived from CD8+ T cells sorted from blood (inferred from file names), sampled from a patient given nivolumab and ipilimumab in sequence. The receptors stem from a human donor with melanoma. The CDR3 runs from the conserved cysteine through the conserved F or W. Fields, in order: V gene, D gene, J gene, clone size, CDR3 DNA, CDR3 protein. The D gene is left open where the match is weak. A row's size may be missing; if present it is once, few, many or a size class.

v_gene: TRBV19; d_gene: -; j_gene: TRBJ2-2; abundance: -; CDR3nt: TGTGCCAGTAGTTTAACCGCTAGCGCCGGGGAGCTGTTTTTT; CDR3aa: CASSLTASAGELFF
v_gene: TRBV7-2; d_gene: TRBD2; j_gene: TRBJ2-7; abundance: -; CDR3nt: TGTGCCAGCAGCGACGGACTAGGCTATATGTCCTACGAGCAGTACTTC; CDR3aa: CASSDGLGYMSYEQYF
v_gene: TRBV18; d_gene: -; j_gene: TRBJ2-2; abundance: -; CDR3nt: TGTGCCAGCTCAAGCTATCGAGAGACCGGGGAGCTGTTTTTT; CDR3aa: CASSSYRETGELFF
v_gene: TRBV27; d_gene: -; j_gene: TRBJ2-7; abundance: once; CDR3nt: TGTGCCAGCAGTCGTAGGACAGCAAATAAAAATAATTACGAGCAGTACTTC; CDR3aa: CASSRRTANKNNYEQYF
v_gene: TRBV27; d_gene: TRBD1; j_gene: TRBJ2-7; abundance: few; CDR3nt: TGTGCCAAAGCCCGGGACAGCGTCCTACACCAGCATCCGGACGAGCAGTACTTC; CDR3aa: CAKARDSVLHQHPDEQYF
v_gene: TRBV2; d_gene: TRBD2; j_gene: TRBJ2-3; abundance: -; CDR3nt: TGTGCCAGCAGTGATCCCGGGAGGAGTATAGATACGCAGTATTTT; CDR3aa: CASSDPGRSIDTQYF
v_gene: TRBV28; d_gene: -; j_gene: TRBJ1-3; abundance: -; CDR3nt: TGTGCCAGCAAGGGGATCCTCTCTGGAAACACCATATATTTT; CDR3aa: CASKGILSGNTIYF
v_gene: TRBV9; d_gene: TRBD2; j_gene: TRBJ2-1; abundance: -; CDR3nt: TGTGCCAGCAGCGTAGTGGTAGCGGGAGGGTGGAATGAGCAGTTCTTC; CDR3aa: CASSVVVAGGWNEQFF
v_gene: TRBV5-6; d_gene: -; j_gene: TRBJ2-7; abundance: once; CDR3nt: TGTGCCAGCAGCGGGGCTTACGAGCAGTACTTC; CDR3aa: CASSGAYEQYF
v_gene: TRBV28; d_gene: TRBD2; j_gene: TRBJ2-7; abundance: -; CDR3nt: TGTGCCAGCAGACTAGCGGGCGCGTACGAGCAGTACTTC; CDR3aa: CASRLAGAYEQYF
v_gene: TRBV6-4; d_gene: -; j_gene: TRBJ2-7; abundance: -; CDR3nt: TGTGCCAGCAGTTTGGGCTCTTCCCCTAAGGAGCAGTACTTC; CDR3aa: CASSLGSSPKEQYF
v_gene: TRBV19; d_gene: TRBD1; j_gene: TRBJ2-6; abundance: few; CDR3nt: TGTGCCAGTAGCATGACCGGGACAGCTGCTGGGGCCAACGTCCTGACTTTC; CDR3aa: CASSMTGTAAGANVLTF
v_gene: TRBV6-6; d_gene: -; j_gene: TRBJ2-7; abundance: -; CDR3nt: TGTGCCAGCAGAAAGGGGAACGAGCAGTACTTC; CDR3aa: CASRKGNEQYF
v_gene: TRBV12-5; d_gene: TRBD2; j_gene: TRBJ2-7; abundance: medium-sized; CDR3nt: TGTGCTAGTGCCGACCTAGCGGGACACGAGCAGTACTTC; CDR3aa: CASADLAGHEQYF
v_gene: TRBV9; d_gene: -; j_gene: TRBJ1-1; abundance: -; CDR3nt: TGTGCCAGCGGAGGGCTGGCTGAAGCTTTCTTT; CDR3aa: CASGGLAEAFF
v_gene: TRBV7-8; d_gene: TRBD1; j_gene: TRBJ2-5; abundance: -; CDR3nt: TGTGCCAGCAGGGAGGACAGGAAGGGTGAGACCCAGTACTTC; CDR3aa: CASREDRKGETQYF
v_gene: TRBV19; d_gene: TRBD1; j_gene: TRBJ2-7; abundance: -; CDR3nt: TGTGCCAGTAGTATATCCCGGGACAGGGCCTCCTACGAGCAGTACTTC; CDR3aa: CASSISRDRASYEQYF
v_gene: TRBV6-9; d_gene: -; j_gene: TRBJ2-7; abundance: -; CDR3nt: TGTGCCAGCACTTGGAAGGAGACCTACGAGCAGTACTTC; CDR3aa: CASTWKETYEQYF
v_gene: TRBV2; d_gene: -; j_gene: TRBJ1-1; abundance: -; CDR3nt: TGTGCCAGCACTTCCCTGGCAGGGAAACCTGAAGCTTTCTTT; CDR3aa: CASTSLAGKPEAFF
v_gene: TRBV18; d_gene: -; j_gene: TRBJ2-5; abundance: medium-sized; CDR3nt: TGTGCCAGCTCGACATCTAGACAGACCCAAGAGACCCAGTACTTC; CDR3aa: CASSTSRQTQETQYF
v_gene: TRBV7-9; d_gene: -; j_gene: TRBJ2-7; abundance: -; CDR3nt: TGTGCCAGCAGCTTACCCCCCCACAGCTACGAGCAGTACTTC; CDR3aa: CASSLPPHSYEQYF
v_gene: TRBV4-1; d_gene: TRBD1; j_gene: TRBJ2-1; abundance: medium-sized; CDR3nt: TGCGCCAGCAGCCAATCCGGGACAGGGAAAAATGAGCAGTTCTTC; CDR3aa: CASSQSGTGKNEQFF
v_gene: TRBV5-6; d_gene: -; j_gene: TRBJ2-7; abundance: -; CDR3nt: TGTGCCAGCAGCTTGGGCGGTTACGAGCAGTACTTC; CDR3aa: CASSLGGYEQYF
v_gene: TRBV4-3; d_gene: -; j_gene: TRBJ2-3; abundance: -; CDR3nt: TGCGCCAGCAGCCAAGATTTGTCTAGCCTGAGCTATGGTACGCAGTATTTT; CDR3aa: CASSQDLSSLSYGTQYF
v_gene: TRBV7-9; d_gene: TRBD2; j_gene: TRBJ2-3; abundance: medium-sized; CDR3nt: TGTGCCAGCAGCTCGGGACTAGCGGTTCCCGGAGATACGCAGTATTTT; CDR3aa: CASSSGLAVPGDTQYF
v_gene: TRBV10-2; d_gene: TRBD1; j_gene: TRBJ2-7; abundance: -; CDR3nt: TGCGCCAGCAGCGCCGACAGGGAGAAGTTCTCCTACGAGCAGTACTTC; CDR3aa: CASSADREKFSYEQYF
v_gene: TRBV5-6; d_gene: TRBD1; j_gene: TRBJ2-5; abundance: few; CDR3nt: TGTGCCAGCAGCTTGGTGGGACAGGGGTTGGAGACCCAGTACTTC; CDR3aa: CASSLVGQGLETQYF
v_gene: TRBV6-1; d_gene: TRBD2; j_gene: TRBJ2-7; abundance: once; CDR3nt: TGTGCCAGCAGGCCGGGACTAGCAGTTCTATACGAGCAGTACTTC; CDR3aa: CASRPGLAVLYEQYF
v_gene: TRBV9; d_gene: -; j_gene: TRBJ2-3; abundance: -; CDR3nt: TGTGCCAGCAGCGTAGCGGGAGTCGGCACAGATACGCAGTATTTT; CDR3aa: CASSVAGVGTDTQYF
v_gene: TRBV30; d_gene: TRBD1; j_gene: TRBJ2-1; abundance: few; CDR3nt: TGTGCCTGGTCGGGACAGCTCTACAATGAGCAGTTCTTC; CDR3aa: CAWSGQLYNEQFF
v_gene: TRBV9; d_gene: -; j_gene: TRBJ2-3; abundance: -; CDR3nt: TGTGCCAGCAGCGTAGCGGGAAACACAGATACGCAGTATTTT; CDR3aa: CASSVAGNTDTQYF
v_gene: TRBV7-9; d_gene: TRBD1; j_gene: TRBJ1-4; abundance: -; CDR3nt: TGTGCCAGCAGCTTAGTCTGGACAGGGGATGCAACTAATGAAAAACTGTTTTTT; CDR3aa: CASSLVWTGDATNEKLFF
v_gene: TRBV6-4; d_gene: -; j_gene: TRBJ1-1; abundance: -; CDR3nt: TGTGCCAGCAGTCGGGACTCCCGGATAACTGAAGCTTTCTTT; CDR3aa: CASSRDSRITEAFF
v_gene: TRBV2; d_gene: -; j_gene: TRBJ1-1; abundance: -; CDR3nt: TGTGCCAGCAGTGAAACACCGGGACAAAACTTGGGCACTGAAGCTTTCTTT; CDR3aa: CASSETPGQNLGTEAFF
v_gene: TRBV6-5; d_gene: -; j_gene: TRBJ1-1; abundance: once; CDR3nt: TGTGCCAGCAGTTATGGGGGAGGAACTGAAGCTTTCTTT; CDR3aa: CASSYGGGTEAFF
v_gene: TRBV5-1; d_gene: TRBD2; j_gene: TRBJ2-1; abundance: once; CDR3nt: TGCGCCAGCAGCTTGGTTCCTAGCGGGAGTGAGGATGAGCAGTTCTTC; CDR3aa: CASSLVPSGSEDEQFF
v_gene: TRBV27; d_gene: TRBD2; j_gene: TRBJ2-3; abundance: -; CDR3nt: TGTGCCAGCAGTCCCTTAGCGGGAGGTACAGATACGCAGTATTTT; CDR3aa: CASSPLAGGTDTQYF
v_gene: TRBV7-2; d_gene: -; j_gene: TRBJ2-5; abundance: -; CDR3nt: TGTGCCAGCAGCTTAGCTTCGGGGACCCAGTACTTC; CDR3aa: CASSLASGTQYF
v_gene: TRBV27; d_gene: -; j_gene: TRBJ2-1; abundance: -; CDR3nt: TGTGCCAGCAGTGCCGGGACACTAAACCCCTACAATGAGCAGTTCTTC; CDR3aa: CASSAGTLNPYNEQFF
v_gene: TRBV29-1; d_gene: TRBD1; j_gene: TRBJ2-2; abundance: -; CDR3nt: TGCAGCGGGATACAGGGGGTCACCGGGGAGCTGTTTTTT; CDR3aa: CSGIQGVTGELFF
v_gene: TRBV14; d_gene: TRBD1; j_gene: TRBJ2-7; abundance: few; CDR3nt: TGTGCCAGCAGCCTTAGACAGGGTGCCTACGAGCAGTACTTC; CDR3aa: CASSLRQGAYEQYF
v_gene: TRBV6-1; d_gene: TRBD1; j_gene: TRBJ2-1; abundance: -; CDR3nt: TGTGCCAGCAGGAGGCTAGGGGGCCTCAATGAGCAGTTCTTC; CDR3aa: CASRRLGGLNEQFF